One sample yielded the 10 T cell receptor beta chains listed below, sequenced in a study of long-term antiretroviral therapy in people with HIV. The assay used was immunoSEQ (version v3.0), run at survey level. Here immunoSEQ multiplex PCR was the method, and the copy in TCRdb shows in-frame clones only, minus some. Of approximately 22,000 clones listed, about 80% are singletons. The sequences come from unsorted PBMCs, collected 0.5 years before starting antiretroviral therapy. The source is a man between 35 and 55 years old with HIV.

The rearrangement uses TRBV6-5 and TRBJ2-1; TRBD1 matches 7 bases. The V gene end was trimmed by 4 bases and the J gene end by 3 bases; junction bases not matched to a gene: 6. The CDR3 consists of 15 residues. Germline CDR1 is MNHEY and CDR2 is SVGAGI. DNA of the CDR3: TGTGCCAGCAGTTTGACAGGGTGGGGCTACAATGAGCAGTTCTTC. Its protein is CASSLTGWGYNEQFF.

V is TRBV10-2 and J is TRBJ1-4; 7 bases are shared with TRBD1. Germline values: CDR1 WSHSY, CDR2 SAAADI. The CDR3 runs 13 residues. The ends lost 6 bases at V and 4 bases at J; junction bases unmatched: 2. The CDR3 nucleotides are TGCGCCAGCAGGGGACAGCTTAATGAAAAACTGTTTTTT. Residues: CASRGQLNEKLFF.

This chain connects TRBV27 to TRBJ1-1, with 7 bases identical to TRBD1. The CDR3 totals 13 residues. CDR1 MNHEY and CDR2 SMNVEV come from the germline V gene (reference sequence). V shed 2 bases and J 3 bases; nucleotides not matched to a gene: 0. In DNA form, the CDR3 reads TGTGCCAGCAGTTTAAGGGGGCACACTGAAGCTTTCTTT. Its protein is CASSLRGHTEAFF.

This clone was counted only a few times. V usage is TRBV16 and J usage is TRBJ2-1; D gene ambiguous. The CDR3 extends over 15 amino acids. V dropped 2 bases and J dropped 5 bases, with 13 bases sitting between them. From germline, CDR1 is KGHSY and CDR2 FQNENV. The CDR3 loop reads CASSQDFGGDNEQFF. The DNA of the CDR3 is TGTGCCAGCAGCCAAGATTTTGGCGGAGACAATGAGCAGTTCTTC. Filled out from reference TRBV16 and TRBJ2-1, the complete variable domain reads GEEVAQTPKHLVRGEGQKAKLYCAPIKGHSYVFWYQQVLKNEFKFLISFQNENVFDETGMPKERFSAKCLPNSPCSLEIQATKLEDSAVYFCASSQDFGGDNEQFFGPGTRLTVL.

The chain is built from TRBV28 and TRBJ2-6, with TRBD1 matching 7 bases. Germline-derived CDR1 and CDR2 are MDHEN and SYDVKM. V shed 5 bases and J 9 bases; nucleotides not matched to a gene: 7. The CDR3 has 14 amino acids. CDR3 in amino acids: CASSGTGEVNVLTF. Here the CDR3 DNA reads TGTGCCAGCAGTGGCACAGGGGAAGTCAACGTCCTGACTTTC.

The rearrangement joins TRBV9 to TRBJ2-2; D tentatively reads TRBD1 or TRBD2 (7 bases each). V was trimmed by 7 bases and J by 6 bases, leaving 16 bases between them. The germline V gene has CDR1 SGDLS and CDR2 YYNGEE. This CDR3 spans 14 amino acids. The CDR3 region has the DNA TGTGCCAGCCAGGGGGAGGGACGGGCCGGGGAGCTGTTTTTT. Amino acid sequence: CASQGEGRAGELFF.

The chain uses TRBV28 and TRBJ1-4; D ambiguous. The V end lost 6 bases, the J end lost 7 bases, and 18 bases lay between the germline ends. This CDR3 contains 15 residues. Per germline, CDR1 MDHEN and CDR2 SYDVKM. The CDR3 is CASSHQLRPGEKLFF. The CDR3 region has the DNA TGTGCCAGCAGCCACCAATTACGCCCGGGTGAAAAACTGTTTTTT.

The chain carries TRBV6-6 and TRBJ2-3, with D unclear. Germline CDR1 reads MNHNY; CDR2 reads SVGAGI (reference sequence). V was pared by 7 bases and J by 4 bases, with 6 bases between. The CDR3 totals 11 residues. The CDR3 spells CASTRADTQYF. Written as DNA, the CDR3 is TGTGCCAGCACCCGAGCAGATACGCAGTATTTT.

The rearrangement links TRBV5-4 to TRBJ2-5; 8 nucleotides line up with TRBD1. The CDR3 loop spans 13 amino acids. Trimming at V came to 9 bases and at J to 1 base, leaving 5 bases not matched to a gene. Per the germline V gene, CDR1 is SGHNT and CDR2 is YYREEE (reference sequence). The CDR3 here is CATRGLPQETQYF. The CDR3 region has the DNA TGTGCCACCAGGGGGCTGCCCCAAGAGACCCAGTACTTC.

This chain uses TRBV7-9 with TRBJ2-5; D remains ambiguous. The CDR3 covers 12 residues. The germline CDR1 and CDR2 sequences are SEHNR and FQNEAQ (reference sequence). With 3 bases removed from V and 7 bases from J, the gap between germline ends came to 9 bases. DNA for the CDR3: TGTGCCAGCAGCTTTTATTTGGGGACCCAGTACTTC. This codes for CASSFYLGTQYF.